Listed here are 2 T cell receptor beta chains from one sample, sequenced in a study of spatial heterogeneity in lung cancer. General observations from the study: The number of expanded tumor alpha and beta chains correlated with mutation number.

The time point: sample taken at primary tumor resection. Their antigen targets remain unknown. TCRdb reanalysed the 5' RACE reads using MiXCR and keeps one entry per CDR3 protein. The sample yields over 9,000 distinct CDR3 sequences, approximately 11% seen once. The specimen comprised lung tumor tissue, sampled at surgery. The origin of the receptors is a male donor with early-stage non-small cell lung cancer.

The chain uses TRBV3-1 and TRBJ1-3; D is unclear. The CDR3 covers 15 residues. The V gene's germline CDR1 is LGHDT and CDR2 YNNKEL (reference sequence). The ends were cut back, 5 bases at V and 0 bases at J, with 11 bases in the middle. CDR3 amino acids: CASSSSGDSGNTIYF. DNA of the CDR3: TGTGCCAGCAGCTCTTCGGGCGACTCTGGAAACACCATATATTTT.

This clonotype has ten or more counts. The chain recombines TRBV2 with TRBJ1-4; 9 bases agree with TRBD1. Germline V gene data show CDR1 as SNHLY and CDR2 as FYNNEI. Unmatched junction bases numbered 6, after V lost 6 bases and J lost 7 bases. The CDR3 loop spans 14 amino acids. CDR3 sequence (DNA): TGTGCCAGCAGGGATCACAGGGGGCGTGAAAAACTGTTTTTT. Encoded protein: CASRDHRGREKLFF. Together with reference TRBV2 and TRBJ1-4, the CDR3 gives the full variable domain: EPEVTQTPSHQVTQMGQEVILRCVPISNHLYFYWYRQILGQKVEFLVSFYNNEISEKSEIFDDQFSVERPDGSNFTLKIRSTKLEDSAMYFCASRDHRGREKLFFGSGTQLSVL.